This T cell receptor (beta chain) was captured in a study of T cell repertoires in cytomegalovirus infection. About the research overall: Based on public TCR beta signatures, there were indications of CMV infection and of a matching HLA type.

Overall study results and limits: Cumulative frequency (of public TCR beta family members) identified carriers of CMV plus the relevant HLA. Across the ex vivo response, the dominant clonotypes were HLA-C-restricted CMV-specific TCR beta clonotypes.

The CDR3 extends over 17 amino acids. V was pared by 6 bases and J by 1 base, with 21 bases between. Germline CDR1 reads MNHGY; CDR2 reads SVAAGI. TCRdb re-derived calls from the reads in MiXCR, one entry per CDR3 protein. The sample has some 300,000 distinct CDR3 sequences, roughly 15% seen once. In regard to this clonotype: Its antigen is still unknown.

The sample comprised PBMCs. This TCR was recovered from a human donor in good health (CMV status not recorded). Some clones in this sample may be carry-over from other donors' samples. The chain uses TRBV6-9 and TRBJ1-1; D may be TRBD1 (5 bases). The CDR3 reads CASSKYWGPEGNTEAFF. The CDR3 DNA reads TGTGCCAGCAGCAAATATTGGGGCCCCGAGGGGAACACTGAAGCTTTCTTT.